These 29 T cell receptor beta chains were sequenced from one sample in a study of blood T cell repertoires in COVID-19. TCRdb keeps only in-frame clones here, not all; method: immunoSEQ multiplex PCR. Counted here are roughly 240,000 clones, around 87% occurring once; the ten biggest clones make up about 2.9%. Sequencing used peripheral blood. The receptors shown here come from a woman in her 30s who had recovered from COVID-19.

The chain carries TRBV5-1 and TRBJ2-7; TRBD1 matches 7 bases. CDR1 and CDR2 from the germline V gene are SGHRS and YFSETQ. Germline trimming cut 5 bases from V and 1 base from J; bases unmatched to any gene: 3. The CDR3 covers 13 residues. As DNA, the CDR3 is TGCGCCAGCAGGGGGACAGCATCCTACGAGCAGTACTTC. It is translated as CASRGTASYEQYF.

This clone is labeled medium-sized. The genes are TRBV7-2 and TRBJ1-4; D gene unclear. CDR1 and CDR2 from the germline V gene are SGHTA and FQGNSA. The CDR3 sequence is 15 residues long. The V end lost 3 bases, the J end lost 7 bases, and 15 bases lay between the germline ends. The CDR3 nucleotides read TGTGCCAGCAGCTTCGTAGCGGCGAACTCTGAAAAACTGTTTTTT. Its translation: CASSFVAANSEKLFF.

This clone is a singleton in its sample. The DNA for the CDR3 is TGTGCCTGGAACACGGGGGGCCCCTACAATGAGCAGTTCTTC. This encodes CAWNTGGPYNEQFF. The rearrangement links TRBV30 to TRBJ2-1, with a weak D call TRBD2 (7 bases). V lost 4 bases to trimming and J lost 2 bases, with 12 bases between them. Germline V gene lookup returns CDR1 GTSNPN and CDR2 SVGIG (reference sequence). This CDR3 contains 14 residues.

V is TRBV5-4 and J is TRBJ1-3; the D is unclear. Trimming took 4 bases from V and 1 from J, leaving 9 bases between them. Per the germline V gene, CDR1 is SGHNT and CDR2 is YYREEE (reference sequence). This CDR3 comprises 14 residues. DNA of the CDR3: TGTGCCAGCAGCGATAAACAGTCTGGAAACACCATATATTTT. Protein: CASSDKQSGNTIYF.

The rearrangement links TRBV2 to TRBJ1-1, with 9 bases aligning to TRBD1. CDR3 length: 17 residues. V lost 8 bases to trimming and J lost 1 base; unmatched junction nucleotides: 14. In germline, CDR1 is SNHLY, CDR2 FYNNEI. CDR3 DNA: TGTGCCAGCCGGGCAACCGGGACAGGGTTACCGAACACTGAAGCTTTCTTT. This encodes CASRATGTGLPNTEAFF.

The chain recombines TRBV3-1 (or the pseudogene TRBV3-2) with TRBJ2-1; 7 positions match TRBD2. CDR3 length equals 17 residues. The J segment lost 0 bases and the V segment lost 3 bases, leaving 8 bases of the junction unmatched. Looked up from germline, CDR1 is LGHDT and CDR2 is YNNKEL (reference sequence). In nucleotides, the CDR3 is TGTGCCAGCAGCCAGGGGGTAGCGGGCAGCTCCTACAATGAGCAGTTCTTC. Its protein product is CASSQGVAGSSYNEQFF.

CDR3 loop: CASSSVRGYTEAFF. The CDR3 DNA is TGTGCCAGCAGTAGCGTACGGGGGTACACTGAAGCTTTCTTT. This chain connects TRBV27 to TRBJ1-1; D might be TRBD1 (5 bases). The V gene's germline CDR1 is MNHEY and CDR2 SMNVEV (reference sequence). The CDR3 totals 14 residues. V gave up 5 bases and J gave up 3 bases, with 13 bases separating them.

The V call is TRBV4-1, the J call TRBJ2-2; D is ambiguous. Germline values: CDR1 MGHRA, CDR2 YSYEKL. Trimming removed 4 bases at V and 3 bases at J, with 9 bases between. This CDR3 region has 14 residues. In DNA form, the CDR3 reads TGCGCCAGCAGCCCCGACACGTACACCGGGGAGCTGTTTTTT. As protein: CASSPDTYTGELFF.

The chain combines TRBV19 with TRBJ2-1, with 7 bases lining up with TRBD2. The CDR3 sequence is 16 residues long. Germline CDR1 is LNHDA and CDR2 is SQIVND (reference sequence). The trim removed 6 bases at V and 0 bases at J, leaving 8 bases unmatched. DNA of the CDR3: TGTGCCAGTAGCTCCGGGGTAGCGGGCTCCTACAATGAGCAGTTCTTC. Translated, it gives CASSSGVAGSYNEQFF.

This clone was counted a single time. CDR3 in amino acids: CASSTLAGGVYEQYF. The DNA of the CDR3 is TGTGCCAGCAGTACACTAGCGGGGGGTGTGTACGAGCAGTACTTC. This chain uses TRBV27 with TRBJ2-7; TRBD2 matches 12 bases. Germline loops: CDR1 MNHEY, CDR2 SMNVEV (reference sequence). V dropped 5 bases and J dropped 4; count of bases not matched to a gene: 6. The CDR3 runs to 15 residues.

V gene TRBV5-1 combines with J gene TRBJ1-1; D is unresolved. The CDR3 loop spans 13 amino acids. The V gene's germline CDR1 is SGHRS and CDR2 YFSETQ. The V end was cut by 4 bases, the J end by 1 base, with 8 bases between. DNA for the CDR3: TGCGCCAGCAGCCAACAGACGAACACTGAAGCTTTCTTT. It codes for CASSQQTNTEAFF.

The rearrangement uses TRBV24-1 and TRBJ2-5; TRBD2 matches at 13 bases. V lost 1 base, J lost 3 bases, and 7 bases stayed unmatched. CDR1 is KGHDR and CDR2 is SFDVKD in the germline V gene. CDR3 length: 18 residues. This CDR3 reads CATSDFWTSGGDEETQYF. The DNA for the CDR3 is TGTGCCACCAGTGATTTTTGGACTAGCGGGGGCGACGAAGAGACCCAGTACTTC.

The chain links TRBV30 to TRBJ1-5; tentative D call: TRBD1 (6 bases). CDR3 size: 14 residues. With 5 bases removed from V and 0 bases from J, the gap between germline ends came to 11 bases. Per germline, CDR1 GTSNPN and CDR2 SVGIG (reference sequence). This CDR3 is CAWGGQSSNQPQHF. CDR3 nucleotides: TGTGCCTGGGGCGGACAGTCTAGCAATCAGCCCCAGCATTTT.

The rearrangement uses TRBV5-1 and TRBJ2-1, with 9 bases that match TRBD1. The CDR3 sequence is 14 residues long. J lost 6 bases, V lost 3 bases, and 4 bases had no gene match. Germline V gene data show CDR1 as SGHRS and CDR2 as YFSETQ. Here the CDR3 DNA reads TGCGCCAGCAGCTCACTGACAGGGGGCAATGAGCAGTTCTTC. Translation: CASSSLTGGNEQFF.

The chain uses TRBV6-4 and TRBJ2-6; 7 bases are a match to TRBD1. V shed 3 bases and J 2 bases; nucleotides not matched to a gene: 4. The germline V gene encodes CDR1 MRHNA and CDR2 SNTAGT. CDR3 length: 16 amino acids. Written as DNA, the CDR3 is TGTGCCAGCAGTGAAAACGACAGGGCTGGGGCCAACGTCCTGACTTTC. It specifies CASSENDRAGANVLTF.

This clone appeared a few times. V usage is TRBV6-6 and J usage is TRBJ1-6, with a tentative D call TRBD1 (5 bases). This CDR3 has 15 amino acids. V lost 7 bases and J 1 base, leaving 11 bases between the germline ends. Germline CDR1 MNHNY, CDR2 SVGAGI (reference sequence). CDR3 DNA sequence: TGTGCCAGCACGGAAGGGGTTTCCTATAATTCACCCCTCCACTTT. This sequence encodes CASTEGVSYNSPLHF.

This clone was observed a single time. The V call is TRBV11-2, the J call TRBJ2-3; TRBD2 is a possible D gene (6 bases). There are 16 residues in the CDR3. Per germline, CDR1 SGHAT and CDR2 FQNNGV. Trimming took off 5 bases at V and 0 bases at J, with 15 bases between the two ends. The CDR3 DNA is TGTGCCAGCAGCCCGGGCCTAGCGAGCAGCACAGATACGCAGTATTTT. Its protein product is CASSPGLASSTDTQYF.

Only one count was recorded for this clone. This sequence joins TRBV2 and TRBJ1-1; D call uncertain. The CDR3 has 13 residues. The ends were cut back, 6 bases at V and 3 bases at J, with 11 bases in the middle. Germline CDR1 reads SNHLY; CDR2 reads FYNNEI. CDR3 in DNA: TGTGCCAGCAGACTCACAGAATACACTGAAGCTTTCTTT. It yields the protein CASRLTEYTEAFF.

This sequence joins TRBV9 and TRBJ2-1; D call uncertain. Germline assignment: CDR1 SGDLS and CDR2 YYNGEE. The CDR3 is 15 residues long. The V gene lost 3 bases and the J gene lost 0 bases, with 10 bases spanning the gap. In DNA form, the CDR3 reads TGTGCCAGCAGCGCTAGGTATAGCTCCTACAATGAGCAGTTCTTC. Translated: CASSARYSSYNEQFF.

The V call is TRBV10-1, the J call TRBJ2-5; 8 positions match TRBD1. The CDR3 runs 15 residues. The trim removed 5 bases at V and 1 base at J, leaving 6 bases unmatched. The V gene's germline CDR1 is WNHNN and CDR2 SYGVQD (reference sequence). The CDR3, as DNA: TGCGCCAGCAGTCAGGGAGGACAGGGCCAAGAGACCCAGTACTTC. It is translated as CASSQGGQGQETQYF.

The chain is built from TRBV5-1 and TRBJ2-7; D not resolved. The CDR3 sequence is 14 residues long. CDR1 SGHRS and CDR2 YFSETQ come from the germline V gene. The V end was cut by 7 bases, the J end by 4 bases, with 18 bases between. CDR3 sequence reads: CASAPPSRGYEQYF. The DNA of the CDR3 is TGCGCCAGCGCACCTCCATCGCGAGGATACGAGCAGTACTTC.

The CDR3 nucleotides are TGTGCCAGCAGCTTAAACGAGTTTCCCTACGAGCAGTACTTC. The encoded protein is CASSLNEFPYEQYF. The V and J genes are TRBV7-9 and TRBJ2-7, with no clear D. Trimming took off 2 bases at V and 2 bases at J, with 10 bases between the two ends. This CDR3 comprises 14 residues. Germline assignment: CDR1 SEHNR and CDR2 FQNEAQ (reference sequence). Combining the CDR3 with reference TRBV7-9 and TRBJ2-7 gives the whole variable domain DTGVSQNPRHKITKRGQNVTFRCDPISEHNRLYWYRQTLGQGPEFLTYFQNEAQLEKSRLLSDRFSAERPKGSFSTLEIQRTEQGDSAMYLCASSLNEFPYEQYFGPGTRLTVT.

The CDR3 here is CASSTRGQGSSWGGYTF. CDR3 sequence (DNA): TGTGCCAGTAGTACAAGGGGACAGGGGTCTTCGTGGGGCGGCTACACCTTC. This chain links TRBV19 with TRBJ1-2; 10 positions match TRBD1. The CDR3 contains 17 residues. Germline V lookup: CDR1 LNHDA, CDR2 SQIVND (reference sequence). The J segment lost 8 bases and the V segment lost 4 bases, leaving 16 bases of the junction unmatched.

A single count supports this clone. The chain combines TRBV6-5 with TRBJ1-6; D uncertain. The ends were cut back, 8 bases at V and 0 bases at J, with 5 bases in the middle. The CDR3 is made up of 13 amino acids. Germline V gives CDR1 MNHEY, CDR2 SVGAGI. The CDR3 nucleotides are TGTGCCAGCGATAGCTCCTATAATTCACCCCTCCACTTT. This translates into CASDSSYNSPLHF.

This clone has ten or more counts. This chain uses TRBV27 with TRBJ2-2; D gene unclear. Germline loops: CDR1 MNHEY, CDR2 SMNVEV (reference sequence). The V gene lost 1 base and the J gene lost 0 bases, with 6 bases spanning the gap. CDR3 length: 15 amino acids. The CDR3 DNA sequence: TGTGCCAGCAGTTTATTCAGATCGAACACCGGGGAGCTGTTTTTT. Its protein is CASSLFRSNTGELFF.

This clone was detected once. The chain joins TRBV19 to TRBJ1-5, with TRBD1 matching 10 bases. This CDR3 is 14 amino acids long. V was clipped by 5 bases and J by 7 bases; unmatched bases: 5. Germline CDR1 and CDR2: LNHDA and SQIVND (reference sequence). CDR3: CASSWTGGAQPQHF. CDR3 in DNA: TGTGCCAGTAGTTGGACAGGGGGAGCGCAGCCCCAGCATTTT.

This clone was found a few times. The chain joins TRBV2 to TRBJ1-5; tentatively, D is TRBD1 (5 bases). V was shortened by 4 bases and J by 4 bases, with 14 bases between the two germline ends. Germline V gene lookup returns CDR1 SNHLY and CDR2 FYNNEI. The CDR3 extends over 15 amino acids. CDR3 in DNA: TGTGCCAGCAGTGGGGCGGGGGTTTGGAATCAGCCCCAGCATTTT. It translates to CASSGAGVWNQPQHF.

V and J are TRBV6-5 and TRBJ2-7, with 7 bases aligning to TRBD1. V trimming: 8 bases; J trimming: 2 bases; junction bases outside the gene matches: 6. CDR3 length: 13 residues. Germline CDR1 MNHEY, CDR2 SVGAGI. The CDR3 DNA reads TGTGCCAGCGGACAGGAATTTACCTACGAGCAGTACTTC. Translated: CASGQEFTYEQYF.

In DNA, the CDR3 is TGTGCCAGTAGCGCTGGGACGGGGGAGCACTATAGCACAGATACGCAGTATTTT. Translation: CASSAGTGEHYSTDTQYF. The V and J genes are TRBV19 and TRBJ2-3; D is possibly TRBD2 (6 bases). The CDR3 contains 18 residues. In germline, CDR1 is LNHDA, CDR2 SQIVND (reference sequence). The V end lost 6 bases, the J end lost 0 bases, and 22 bases lay between the germline ends. Complete variable domain (other parts from reference TRBV19 and TRBJ2-3): DGGITQSPKYLFRKEGQNVTLSCEQNLNHDAMYWYRQDPGQGLRLIYYSQIVNDFQKGDIAEGYSVSREKKESFPLTVTSAQKNPTAFYLCASSAGTGEHYSTDTQYFGPGTRLTVL.